This T cell receptor beta chain originates from a study of T cells after yellow fever vaccination. Study observations and caveats: There was a possibility that FACS-sorted repertoires contained abundant clonotypes contaminating from the bulk population.

The TCR cDNA carried a universal primer site and UMIs from 5'RACE template switching. TCRdb re-called the 5' RACE reads through MiXCR, storing one row per CDR3 protein. Of around 250,000 distinct CDR3 sequences listed, approximately 5.2% are singletons. This CDR3 region has 15 residues. CDR1 is SGHTA, CDR2 FQGNSA, per germline. The J segment lost 1 base and the V segment lost 6 bases, leaving 6 bases of the junction unmatched. The table lists this clonotype with a few counts. What it recognizes is unknown. The specimen comprised CD4+ T cells sorted from PBMCs, sampled on the day of the yellow fever booster vaccination. The chain carries TRBV7-2 and TRBJ1-5; 7 bases map to TRBD1. The sequence was collected from a man in his late teens or twenties who received the YFV17D yellow fever vaccine. The CDR3 sequence is CASRFTGESNQPQHF. The CDR3 region has the DNA TGTGCCAGCAGATTTACAGGGGAAAGCAATCAGCCCCAGCATTTT.